This TCR beta chain was profiled in a study of control samples from healthy donors and cancer patients (dated by TCRdb to between 2020 and 2021). The method behind the library was the immunoSEQ multiplex PCR assay. Held by TCRdb, this immuneACCESS table contains in-frame sequences only and omits some clones. Under half of the omission traces to an unresolved V gene where checked; the cause of the rest is unknown. The sample table shows under 85,000 clones, and roughly 93% are seen once. The top ten clones comprise 1.3% of the sample. V loses 4 bases of germline sequence and J loses 4 bases, and the interval between the two ends is 14 bases. CDR1 and CDR2 were assigned from the germline V gene as KGHSH and LQKENI. The CDR3, from cysteine to phenylalanine, totals 15 residues. The sequence is cut down to CDR3 DNA, 45 bases in frame from base 1. Of note for this clone: Its target antigen remains unknown. Base quality data are lacking; no much larger clone is found one base away.

Recombination linked TRBV18 to TRBJ1-5; TRBD1 might be the D gene, on 6 matching bases. The sequenced material came from PBMCs. The TCR sequence derives from a woman aged 40 to 49 with lung cancer. The CDR3: CASSLKGGQNQPQHF. The nucleotide sequence reads TGTGCCAGCTCACTCAAGGGGGGCCAGAATCAGCCCCAGCATTTT.